One sample yielded the 28 T cell receptor beta chains listed below, sequenced in a study of patients and donors after allogeneic stem cell transplantation (dated by TCRdb to the early 2020s). Libraries were prepared through RT-PCR. Sequencing took place on a NextSeq 550. The raw public data were reprocessed by TCRdb itself: fastp quality trimming at Q25, MiXCR clonotype calling, in-frame beta chains only. Here each entry gathers all rows of one CDR3 protein and keeps the most common genes and DNA. The sample table contains roughly 940,000 distinct CDR3 sequences; only one count was recorded for roughly 17% of them. The ten largest make up under 6.5% of the sample. The sample comprised blood, either unsorted or a sorted T cell fraction (not recorded which). These receptors all stem from a human donor who was either an allogeneic HSCT recipient or a stem cell or donor lymphocyte infusion donor (not recorded which). It is not recorded whose cells these are; they may come from a transplant donor.

This clonotype has only a few counts. The chain recombines TRBV24-1 with TRBJ2-6; D unclear. The CDR3 spans 16 residues. CDR1 and CDR2 (germline): KGHDR, SFDVKD. V was cut by 1 base and J by 0 bases, with 6 bases left in between. The CDR3: CATSDLESSGANVLTF. CDR3 DNA: TGTGCCACCAGTGATTTAGAAAGCTCTGGGGCCAACGTCCTGACTTTC.

In its sample, this clonotype was seen a few times. This sequence joins TRBV12-3 or TRBV12-4 and TRBJ2-1; D gene uncertain. Deletions cut 4 bases from V and 4 bases from J, with 8 bases between. CDR3 length equals 13 residues. CDR3 region: CASSWSDYNEQFF. CDR3 DNA: TGTGCCAGCAGTTGGTCAGATTACAATGAGCAGTTCTTC.

This clonotype was observed a handful of times. The genes are TRBV4-2 and TRBJ2-7, with TRBD2 identical over 9 bases. This CDR3 has 15 amino acids. Germline V CDR1 and CDR2: LGHNA, YNFKEQ. With 2 bases clipped from V and 2 bases from J, the junction kept 4 bases outside the gene matches. CDR3 amino acids: CASSQPAGGPYEQYF. The DNA of the CDR3 is TGTGCCAGCAGCCAACCAGCGGGGGGTCCCTACGAGCAGTACTTC.

This chain connects TRBV7-7 to TRBJ2-1; tentative D call: TRBD1 (5 bases). This CDR3 is 15 amino acids long. Germline loops: CDR1 SSHAT, CDR2 FNYEAQ (reference sequence). Trimming stripped 1 base from V and 2 bases from J, with 9 bases between. CDR3 bases: TGTGCCAGCAGCTTAGATGGGGCTACCTACAATGAGCAGTTCTTC. This translates into CASSLDGATYNEQFF.

This chain joins TRBV4-1 and TRBJ2-7, with 8 nucleotides matching TRBD2. The junction had 6 bases not matched to a gene; V was cut back by 1 base and J by 1 base. The CDR3 runs 16 residues. CDR1 and CDR2 from the germline V gene are MGHRA and YSYEKL. The DNA of the CDR3 is TGCGCCAGCAGCCAAGGGGCGGGAGGAGAGTCCTACGAGCAGTACTTC. The encoded protein is CASSQGAGGESYEQYF.

This chain uses TRBV5-8 with TRBJ1-5; a weak D match, TRBD1 (5 bases). V dropped 4 bases and J dropped 3 bases, with 14 bases sitting between them. In germline, CDR1 is SGHTS, CDR2 YDEGEE. CDR3 length: 15 residues. The CDR3 DNA reads TGTGCCAGCAGCCGCTGGGACGGACACAATCAGCCCCAGCATTTT. Translating gives CASSRWDGHNQPQHF.

In this sample, this clonotype turned up many times. The chain uses TRBV12-3 or TRBV12-4 and TRBJ2-2; either TRBD1 or TRBD2 may fit D (5 bases each). CDR3 size: 17 residues. V lost 7 bases, J lost 0 bases, and 18 bases lay in between. DNA for the CDR3: TGTGCCAGCACCTTCCCCTGGGGGAGCGCGAACACCGGGGAGCTGTTTTTT. It specifies CASTFPWGSANTGELFF.

This chain connects TRBV20-1 to TRBJ2-5; 14 bases fit TRBD2. Germline V gene lookup returns CDR1 DFQATT and CDR2 SNEGSKA (reference sequence). The CDR3 length is 15 residues. The V and J ends lost 5 bases and 7 bases, in that order; junction bases with no gene match: 9. CDR3 in amino acids: CSAGLAGGPIRTQYF. In nucleotides, the CDR3 is TGCAGTGCTGGACTAGCGGGGGGCCCTATAAGGACCCAGTACTTC.

This clonotype has ten or more counts. The gene calls are TRBV12-3 or TRBV12-4 and TRBJ2-2, with D maybe TRBD1 (6 bases). CDR3 length equals 15 residues. The germline V and J ends were trimmed by 7 bases and 4 bases, with 16 bases remaining between them. The CDR3 region is CASNIAQGATGELFF. The CDR3 nucleotides are TGTGCCAGCAACATTGCACAGGGAGCCACCGGGGAGCTGTTTTTT.

This clonotype occurred a few times. The V call is TRBV3-1, the J call TRBJ1-2; 7 bases align to TRBD1. Germline loops: CDR1 LGHDT, CDR2 YNNKEL (reference sequence). The CDR3 covers 16 residues. The ends lost 1 base at V and 6 bases at J; junction bases unmatched: 11. The CDR3 DNA is TGTGCCAGCAGCCAAGCGGGATCGACAGGGCTAAATGGCTACACCTTC. Translated: CASSQAGSTGLNGYTF.

At least ten counts were recorded for this clonotype. This chain connects TRBV4-3 to TRBJ1-3, with D perhaps TRBD1 (6 bases). CDR3 length equals 18 residues. Germline V lookup: CDR1 LGHNA, CDR2 YSLEER. V gave up 0 bases and J gave up 3 bases, with 18 bases separating them. CDR3 coding DNA: TGCGCCAGCAGCCAAGAGATGGGGGGCGGGTTAAGTGGAAACACCATATATTTT. Its translation is CASSQEMGGGLSGNTIYF.

This clonotype has more than one count but fewer than ten. This chain joins TRBV9 and TRBJ1-1; no clear D. V was trimmed by 0 bases and J by 6 bases, leaving 12 bases between them. In germline, CDR1 is SGDLS, CDR2 YYNGEE. The CDR3 has 14 residues. CDR3 DNA sequence: TGTGCCAGCAGCGTAGAAGCATTGGGTGCTGAAGCTTTCTTT. Translating gives CASSVEALGAEAFF.

This clonotype was observed a few times. The junction departs from the called germline gene at one end, perhaps through a read error. The rearrangement uses TRBV12-3 or TRBV12-4 and TRBJ2-1; no definite D call. The CDR3 runs 14 residues. For the CDR3, the DNA is TGTGCCAGCAGTTTGCCTAGGTCCTTCAATGAGCAGTTCTTC. This translates into CASSLPRSFNEQFF.

This clonotype has more than one count but fewer than ten. The chain links TRBV11-2 to TRBJ2-1, with 9 bases matching TRBD2. This CDR3 region has 18 residues. Trimming took 1 base from V and 9 from J; bases not matched to a gene: 16. Germline V gene lookup returns CDR1 SGHAT and CDR2 FQNNGV. CDR3 DNA sequence: TGTGCCAGCAGCTTAGGTCTAGGTAGCGGGGGAATACAGGGTGAGCAGTTCTTC. Translation gives CASSLGLGSGGIQGEQFF.

The rearrangement uses TRBV11-3 and TRBJ2-1; D is undetermined. The germline gives CDR1 SGHNT, CDR2 YENEEA. With 1 base removed from V and 0 bases from J, the gap between germline ends came to 7 bases. The CDR3 loop spans 15 amino acids. CDR3 residues: CASSLAWASYNEQFF. The DNA for the CDR3 is TGTGCCAGCAGCTTAGCTTGGGCCTCCTACAATGAGCAGTTCTTC.

This clonotype was seen only a few times. The chain couples TRBV20-1 to TRBJ2-7, with D unclear. This CDR3 is 16 amino acids long. Looked up from germline, CDR1 is DFQATT and CDR2 is SNEGSKA (reference sequence). V was shortened by 0 bases and J by 6 bases, with 21 bases between the two germline ends. The CDR3 region is CSARDNWAARYSEQYF. CDR3 DNA sequence: TGCAGTGCTAGAGATAACTGGGCAGCGCGGTACTCCGAGCAGTACTTC.

This chain connects TRBV7-8 to TRBJ2-1; TRBD1 might be the D (6 bases). Germline CDR1 reads SGHVS; CDR2 reads FQNEAQ. V lost 6 bases, J lost 2 bases, and 17 bases lay in between. The CDR3 extends over 16 amino acids. CDR3 sequence reads: CASRDPGTSTYNEQFF. CDR3 DNA sequence: TGTGCCAGCAGGGACCCCGGGACATCTACCTACAATGAGCAGTTCTTC.

This sequence joins TRBV27 and TRBJ2-3, with D maybe TRBD1 (5 bases). Trimming left V 6 bases short and J 4 bases short, with 14 bases between. The CDR3 has 14 amino acids. Germline lookup yields CDR1 MNHEY and CDR2 SMNVEV (reference sequence). CDR3 loop: CASRGLIRADTQYF. The CDR3 DNA reads TGTGCCAGCAGGGGGCTGATTCGGGCAGATACGCAGTATTTT.

This clonotype was counted only a few times. This sequence joins TRBV6-2 or TRBV6-3 and TRBJ2-3; D is unclear. This CDR3 has 12 residues. V was shortened by 6 bases and J by 7 bases, with 11 bases between the two germline ends. Germline loops: CDR1 MNHEY, CDR2 SVGEGT. The CDR3 here is CASSQDLYTQYF. For the CDR3, the DNA is TGTGCCAGCAGCCAGGATCTTTATACGCAGTATTTT.

This clonotype was seen many times. This rearrangement joins TRBV7-3 to TRBJ2-1; D might be TRBD1 (6 bases). CDR1 is SGHTA and CDR2 is FQGTGA in the germline V gene. There are 14 residues in the CDR3. Trimming pared 2 bases from V and 6 bases from J, leaving 11 bases between. CDR3 nucleotide sequence: TGTGCCAGCAGCTTACCTGGGGGCCTCAATGAGCAGTTCTTC. It yields the protein CASSLPGGLNEQFF.

This clonotype was found a few times. V gene TRBV6-1 combines with J gene TRBJ2-2, with D maybe TRBD1 (5 bases). The CDR3 totals 15 residues. Trimming pared 1 base from V and 2 bases from J, leaving 8 bases between. Looked up from germline, CDR1 is MNHNS and CDR2 is SASEGT. The CDR3 DNA follows: TGTGCCAGCAGTGAAGGGACACCAAACACCGGGGAGCTGTTTTTT. The encoded protein is CASSEGTPNTGELFF.

The chain recombines TRBV20-1 with TRBJ1-2, with D unclear. CDR3 size: 16 residues. V dropped 0 bases and J dropped 4 bases, with 18 bases sitting between them. Germline assignment: CDR1 DFQATT and CDR2 SNEGSKA (reference sequence). The CDR3 DNA follows: TGCAGTGCTAGAGATACTGGTCTGAGTCGGGGCTATGGCTACACCTTC. Amino acid sequence: CSARDTGLSRGYGYTF.

This chain connects TRBV20-1 to TRBJ2-5, with TRBD2 identical over 9 bases. V trimming: 0 bases; J trimming: 3 bases; junction bases outside the gene matches: 5. This CDR3 region has 15 residues. CDR1 and CDR2 (germline): DFQATT, SNEGSKA (reference sequence). In DNA, the CDR3 is TGCAGTGCTAGAGATCCGGCTAGCGGGAAAGAGACCCAGTACTTC. This encodes CSARDPASGKETQYF.

This clonotype was counted only a few times. The rearrangement links TRBV11-2 to TRBJ2-1; D might be TRBD1 or TRBD2, each matching 5 bases. The CDR3 length is 15 residues. CDR1 is SGHAT and CDR2 is FQNNGV in the germline V gene. V was trimmed by 1 base and J by 8 bases, leaving 15 bases between them. CDR3 in amino acids: CASSLVGDARYEQFF. In DNA form, the CDR3 reads TGTGCCAGCAGCTTAGTGGGGGACGCGCGCTATGAGCAGTTCTTC.

The chain joins TRBV20-1 to TRBJ2-1; perhaps TRBD2 as D (5 bases). The length of the CDR3 is 16 residues. V lost 5 bases and J lost 0, with 17 bases in between. Per germline, CDR1 DFQATT and CDR2 SNEGSKA (reference sequence). CDR3 nucleotide sequence: TGCAGTGCTCCTCGGACTGGTCTAAGCTCCTACAATGAGCAGTTCTTC. Translation gives CSAPRTGLSSYNEQFF.

The CDR3 bases are TGTGCCAGCAGCAGCCCGACACAGGGTGGGGCCAACGTCCTGACTTTC. Translating it yields CASSSPTQGGANVLTF. This chain connects TRBV9 to TRBJ2-6; weak D call: TRBD1 (6 bases). Trimming removed 4 bases at V and 3 bases at J, with 14 bases between. This CDR3 comprises 16 residues. CDR1 and CDR2 from the germline V gene are SGDLS and YYNGEE.

V gene TRBV5-1 combines with J gene TRBJ2-2; TRBD2 matches 8 bases. The length of the CDR3 is 18 residues. Germline V CDR1 and CDR2: SGHRS, YFSETQ. Trimming took 0 bases from V and 2 from J; bases not matched to a gene: 9. CDR3 coding DNA: TGCGCCAGCAGCTTGGCCCGGGGCGGGAGGCTCAACACCGGGGAGCTGTTTTTT. Translation gives CASSLARGGRLNTGELFF.

This clonotype was observed a handful of times. The chain joins TRBV20-1 to TRBJ2-7; TRBD1 might be the D (6 bases). The germline gives CDR1 DFQATT, CDR2 SNEGSKA (reference sequence). CDR3 length: 12 amino acids. V was cut by 3 bases and J by 6 bases, with 12 bases left in between. The CDR3 spells CSASPGVFEQYF. DNA of the CDR3: TGCAGTGCTAGTCCAGGGGTGTTCGAGCAGTACTTC.